The subject of this entry is one TCR beta chain. V was clipped by 7 bases and J by 2 bases; unmatched bases: 9. The CDR3 runs 17 residues. In germline, CDR1 is SQVTM, CDR2 ANQGSEA. These data are taken from a study of blood T cell repertoires in COVID-19. During active infection, Seattle patients enrolled and were then monitored through disease. Profiled with immunoSEQ multiplex PCR; TCRdb holds only in-frame clones, not every one. This repertoire shows around 310,000 clones, around 90% found once; its top ten account for around 0.97%. The sequence was obtained from a middle-aged woman with COVID-19, enrolled during active disease. The gene calls are TRBV29-1 and TRBJ2-4, with 15 bases lining up with TRBD2. The sample taken for sequencing was peripheral blood. The CDR3 DNA reads TGCAGCGCCAGGACTAGCGGGAGGGCCGCCTCCAAAAACATTCAGTACTTC. This codes for CSARTSGRAASKNIQYF. Looking up the rest from reference TRBV29-1 and TRBJ2-4 gives the full variable domain: SAVISQKPSRDICQRGTSLTIQCQVDSQVTMMFWYRQQPGQSLTLIATANQGSEATYESGFVIDKFPISRPNLTFSTLTVSNMSPEDSSIYLCSARTSGRAASKNIQYFGAGTRLSVL.